The 11 T cell receptor beta chains below were found in one sample sequenced in a study of identical twins. TCRdb called the 5' RACE reads again in MiXCR, with one record for every CDR3 protein. The sample contains 400,000 to 650,000 distinct CDR3 sequences, 20% to 25% of which appear only once. The data also belong to a second study, concerning T cells expressing NK-cell markers.

The sample taken for sequencing was CD4+ T cells sorted from blood. These receptors were obtained from a woman aged 18-29 years in good health.

The gene calls are TRBV27 and TRBJ2-1; D uncertain. The V end lost 3 bases, the J end lost 5 bases, and 8 bases lay between the germline ends. CDR3 length: 13 amino acids. Germline CDR1 and CDR2: MNHEY and SMNVEV (reference sequence). The CDR3 spells CASSLRSNNEQFF. The CDR3 nucleotides read TGTGCCAGCAGTTTGAGGAGTAACAATGAGCAGTTCTTC.

In this sample, this clonotype turned up a few times. The V gene is TRBV7-2, the J gene TRBJ2-5, with 8 bases identical to TRBD2. The junction had 7 bases not matched to a gene; V was cut back by 2 bases and J by 2 bases. The CDR3 is 16 amino acids. Germline CDR1 is SGHTA and CDR2 is FQGNSA. The DNA for the CDR3 is TGTGCCAGCAGCTTAAGGGCGGGAGGTTTGCAAGAGACCCAGTACTTC. Translation gives CASSLRAGGLQETQYF. Using reference TRBV7-2 and TRBJ2-5 for the parts outside the CDR3, the full variable domain is GAGVSQSPSNKVTEKGKDVELRCDPISGHTALYWYRQSLGQGLEFLIYFQGNSAPDKSGLPSDRFSAERTGGSVSTLTIQRTQQEDSAVYLCASSLRAGGLQETQYFGPGTRLLVL.

The chain recombines TRBV7-8 with TRBJ2-2; TRBD2 is a possible D gene (6 bases). The CDR3 totals 16 residues. The germline CDR1 and CDR2 sequences are SGHVS and FQNEAQ. V was cut by 3 bases and J by 0 bases, with 11 bases left in between. The CDR3 nucleotides read TGTGCCAGCAGCTTTTCCAGCGGGCCGAACACCGGGGAGCTGTTTTTT. It yields the protein CASSFSSGPNTGELFF.

The V gene is TRBV4-3, the J gene TRBJ2-3, with a weak D call TRBD2 (6 bases). Trimming shortened V by 0 bases and J by 0 bases, and 10 bases separated the two germline ends. Germline V gene data show CDR1 as LGHNA and CDR2 as YSLEER. There are 16 residues in the CDR3. The CDR3 sequence is CASSQEGLTSTDTQYF. The DNA of the CDR3 is TGCGCCAGCAGCCAAGAGGGACTCACTAGCACAGATACGCAGTATTTT.

This clonotype was counted between two and nine times. This chain uses TRBV20-1 with TRBJ2-1; D may be TRBD2 (6 bases). Germline V gene data show CDR1 as DFQATT and CDR2 as SNEGSKA (reference sequence). CDR3 length: 13 amino acids. Between the trimmed V and J ends, which lost 4 bases and 5 bases, there was a span of 12 bases. In nucleotides, the CDR3 is TGCAGTGCTAAGGGACTGGGAAACAATGAGCAGTTCTTC. It is translated as CSAKGLGNNEQFF.

The chain is built from TRBV12-3 or TRBV12-4 and TRBJ2-5, with D perhaps assigned TRBD1 or TRBD2 (5 bases each). The CDR3 extends over 12 amino acids. Trimming removed 6 bases from V and 8 bases from J, with 13 bases in between. CDR3 nucleotide sequence: TGTGCCAGCAGGAGGGACCGGGCAACCCAGTACTTC. Protein product: CASRRDRATQYF.

The J gene is TRBJ2-3, the V gene TRBV4-1, with D unclear. V was shortened by 5 bases and J by 4 bases, with 13 bases between the two germline ends. The CDR3 totals 14 residues. Germline assignment: CDR1 MGHRA and CDR2 YSYEKL. DNA of the CDR3: TGCGCCAGCAGCTCCCGACCCAATTCAGATACGCAGTATTTT. Amino acids: CASSSRPNSDTQYF.

This clonotype showed up just a few times. The chain combines TRBV5-1 with TRBJ2-5, with 7 bases matching TRBD2. This CDR3 is built from 16 residues. Germline CDR1 and CDR2: SGHRS and YFSETQ. Trimming removed 0 bases from V and 7 bases from J; junction bases left unmatched: 12. The CDR3 protein is CASSLGSGGRSGTQYF. For the CDR3, the DNA is TGCGCCAGCAGCTTGGGGTCCGGCGGGAGATCGGGGACCCAGTACTTC.

J is TRBJ2-7 and V is TRBV5-1; D might be TRBD1 (5 bases). The CDR3 runs 14 residues. V was trimmed by 4 bases and J by 3 bases, leaving 14 bases between them. The germline V gene has CDR1 SGHRS and CDR2 YFSETQ. CDR3 sequence: CASSKHRQNYEQYF. CDR3 in DNA: TGCGCCAGCAGCAAACACAGGCAGAACTACGAGCAGTACTTC.

V and J are TRBV7-2 and TRBJ1-1, with a possible D match to TRBD1 (5 bases). Trimming removed 3 bases at V and 0 bases at J, with 8 bases between. This CDR3 spans 14 amino acids. CDR1 SGHTA and CDR2 FQGNSA come from the germline V gene. CDR3 in amino acids: CASSFMGVNTEAFF. The CDR3, as DNA: TGTGCCAGCAGCTTTATGGGGGTGAACACTGAAGCTTTCTTT.

The chain recombines TRBV28 with TRBJ2-6; D ambiguous. Germline V gene sequence: CDR1 MDHEN, CDR2 SYDVKM. The length of the CDR3 is 15 residues. Trimming shortened V by 0 bases and J by 4 bases, and 7 bases separated the two germline ends. The CDR3: CASSLWAAGANVLTF. Written as DNA, the CDR3 is TGTGCCAGCAGTTTATGGGCTGCCGGGGCCAACGTCCTGACTTTC. Based on the CDR3 plus reference TRBV28 and TRBJ2-6, the full variable domain is DVKVTQSSRYLVKRTGEKVFLECVQDMDHENMFWYRQDPGLGLRLIYFSYDVKMKEKGDIPEGYSVSREKKERFSLILESASTNQTSMYLCASSLWAAGANVLTFGAGSRLTVL.